This passage covers 28 T cell receptor beta chains from one sample sequenced in a study of cytomegalovirus exposure and HLA in healthy donors. In the PCR, 60 Vbeta and 13 Jbeta primers were used. Only in-frame clones appear in the TCRdb table, and some are missing; sequencing was by immunoSEQ multiplex PCR. The sample contains fewer than 350,000 clones, around nine tenths of which appear only once. Sequencing input: PBMCs. Receptors were obtained from a woman in her late teens or twenties in good health and CMV-seronegative.

Comments on this clone: Other DNA sequences in the sample encode the same CDR3. The genes are TRBV19 and TRBJ2-7, with 8 bases identical to TRBD2. The CDR3 length is 12 residues. V was pared by 3 bases and J by 7 bases, with 2 bases of the junction left unmatched. Germline V gives CDR1 LNHDA, CDR2 SQIVND (reference sequence). The CDR3 coding sequence is TGTGCCAGTAGTATCGGCGGGAGGGAGCAGTACTTC. This encodes CASSIGGREQYF.

The V and J genes are TRBV7-3 and TRBJ2-2, with 7 bases matching TRBD1. CDR1 and CDR2 from the germline V gene are SGHTA and FQGTGA. The CDR3 consists of 14 residues. After removal of 4 bases from V and 4 bases from J, the junction contained 3 bases not matched to a gene. CDR3: CASSSTGSTGELFF. CDR3 DNA sequence: TGTGCCAGCAGCTCGACAGGGAGCACCGGGGAGCTGTTTTTT. The full variable domain, rest sourced from reference TRBV7-3 and TRBJ2-2, is GAGVSQTPSNKVTEKGKYVELRCDPISGHTALYWYRQSLGQGPEFLIYFQGTGAADDSGLPNDRFFAVRPEGSVSTLKIQRTERGDSAVYLCASSSTGSTGELFFGEGSRLTVL.

In DNA form, the CDR3 reads TGTGCCAGCAGCTTGGCAGCCCTGGGGGGTGAGCAGTTCTTC. It codes for CASSLAALGGEQFF. The V call is TRBV5-4, the J call TRBJ2-1; D might be TRBD2 (6 bases). The germline V and J ends were trimmed by 0 bases and 9 bases, with 13 bases remaining between them. The CDR3 consists of 14 residues. Germline CDR1 reads SGHNT; CDR2 reads YYREEE (reference sequence).

This sequence joins TRBV9 and TRBJ2-2; a possible D gene is TRBD1 (7 bases). CDR1 is SGDLS and CDR2 is YYNGEE in the germline V gene. The CDR3 spans 19 residues. V lost 2 bases to trimming and J lost 5 bases, with 25 bases between them. CDR3 residues: CASSVSGGTASTWTGELFF. CDR3 DNA: TGTGCCAGCAGCGTTTCAGGAGGGACAGCGTCTACGTGGACCGGGGAGCTGTTTTTT.

This clone was seen a single time. The chain carries TRBV9 and TRBJ2-3, with 9 bases fitting TRBD2. In germline, CDR1 is SGDLS, CDR2 YYNGEE. The V gene end was trimmed by 5 bases and the J gene end by 9 bases; junction bases not matched to a gene: 16. The CDR3 runs to 16 residues. The CDR3 sequence: CASSPQASGDVETQYF. The CDR3, as DNA: TGTGCCAGCAGTCCTCAAGCTAGCGGGGATGTCGAGACGCAGTATTTT.

V and J are TRBV30 and TRBJ2-3; weak D call: TRBD1 (6 bases). Germline values: CDR1 GTSNPN, CDR2 SVGIG (reference sequence). V lost 1 base to trimming and J lost 2 bases, with 10 bases between them. This CDR3 is built from 14 residues. CDR3 coding DNA: TGTGCCTGGAGTGACAGGGCATTCACAGATACGCAGTATTTT. Its protein product is CAWSDRAFTDTQYF.

The chain carries TRBV6-5 and TRBJ2-6; D unresolved. Germline V gene data show CDR1 as MNHEY and CDR2 as SVGAGI. The CDR3 spans 16 residues. V was pared by 1 base and J by 0 bases, with 7 bases between. CDR3 region: CASSYYMSSGANVLTF. In nucleotides, the CDR3 is TGTGCCAGCAGTTACTATATGAGCTCTGGGGCCAACGTCCTGACTTTC.

The chain employs TRBV5-1 and TRBJ2-3; D gene ambiguous. The germline CDR1 and CDR2 sequences are SGHRS and YFSETQ. The ends were cut back, 1 base at V and 0 bases at J, with 3 bases in the middle. The CDR3 is 13 amino acids. This CDR3 reads CASSLSSTDTQYF. The DNA for the CDR3 is TGCGCCAGCAGCTTGTCAAGCACAGATACGCAGTATTTT.

The chain uses TRBV6-5 and TRBJ2-1; 7 bases are shared with TRBD2. CDR3 length: 15 residues. CDR1 is MNHEY, CDR2 SVGAGI, per germline. V dropped 8 bases and J dropped 4; count of bases not matched to a gene: 11. As DNA, the CDR3 is TGTGCCAGCTCCCCCGGGGGGACTGGGTACAATGAGCAGTTCTTC. It encodes CASSPGGTGYNEQFF.

With respect to this clone: One junction end does not reproduce the germline sequence, and a read error may be involved. At the DNA level, this CDR3 is encoded by other sequences in the same sample as well. The genes are TRBV10-2 and TRBJ1-1; TRBD1 matches at 10 bases. Germline CDR1 reads WSHSY; CDR2 reads SAAADI. The CDR3 has 16 amino acids. The CDR3 spells CASSDSRQGARTEAFF. The CDR3, as DNA: TGCGCCAGCAGTGATTCAAGACAGGGGGCTCGGACTGAAGCCTTCTTT.

V usage is TRBV2 and J usage is TRBJ1-5; D uncertain. In germline, CDR1 is SNHLY, CDR2 FYNNEI. V was clipped by 4 bases and J by 2 bases, with 12 bases between them. The CDR3 is 15 residues long. In DNA form, the CDR3 reads TGTGCCAGCAGTGTTACGGGAATGGGCAATCAGCCCCAGCATTTT. Translation gives CASSVTGMGNQPQHF.

This clone was observed once. This chain connects TRBV4-1 to TRBJ1-1; D unresolved. V was shortened by 0 bases and J by 4 bases, with 9 bases between the two germline ends. This CDR3 is built from 14 residues. Germline-derived CDR1 and CDR2 are MGHRA and YSYEKL. Here the CDR3 DNA reads TGCGCCAGCAGCCAAGACCCTTCGGTCACTGAAGCTTTCTTT. Translating it yields CASSQDPSVTEAFF.

V usage is TRBV11-3 and J usage is TRBJ2-3, with D possibly TRBD1 on 6 matching bases. CDR1 is SGHNT and CDR2 is YENEEA in the germline V gene. With 1 base removed from V and 3 bases from J, the gap between germline ends came to 11 bases. This CDR3 has 15 amino acids. Here the CDR3 reads CASSLGRRGTDTQYF. For the CDR3, the DNA is TGTGCCAGCAGCTTAGGGCGCAGGGGTACAGATACGCAGTATTTT.

The chain links TRBV14 to TRBJ1-1; D not resolved. Germline lookup yields CDR1 SGHDN and CDR2 FVKESK. This CDR3 is built from 13 residues. Trimming cost V 0 bases and J 2 bases, with 4 bases left between them. Here the CDR3 reads CASSQDRNTEAFF. The CDR3, as DNA: TGTGCCAGCAGCCAAGACAGAAACACTGAAGCTTTCTTT.

This sequence joins TRBV5-4 and TRBJ2-7; tentatively, D is TRBD1 (5 bases). Deletions cut 1 base from V and 10 bases from J, with 12 bases between. Germline CDR1 SGHNT, CDR2 YYREEE (reference sequence). The CDR3 contains 12 residues. CDR3 in amino acids: CASSLTQGIQYF. The CDR3 DNA sequence: TGTGCCAGCAGCTTGACGCAGGGAATCCAGTACTTC. Full variable domain (rest looked up from reference TRBV5-4 and TRBJ2-7): ETGVTQSPTHLIKTRGQQVTLRCSSQSGHNTVSWYQQALGQGPQFIFQYYREEENGRGNFPPRFSGLQFPNYSSELNVNALELDDSALYLCASSLTQGIQYFGPGTRLTVT.

The rearrangement uses TRBV19 and TRBJ2-2; 11 bases agree with TRBD1. Trimming at V came to 5 bases and at J to 6 bases, leaving 8 bases not matched to a gene. Germline V gives CDR1 LNHDA, CDR2 SQIVND (reference sequence). The CDR3 sequence is 16 residues long. CDR3 in DNA: TGTGCCAGTAGTGAAGGACAGGGGGCTTTTTCCGGGGAGCTGTTTTTT. Protein: CASSEGQGAFSGELFF. Full variable domain (remainder filled in from reference TRBV19 and TRBJ2-2): DGGITQSPKYLFRKEGQNVTLSCEQNLNHDAMYWYRQDPGQGLRLIYYSQIVNDFQKGDIAEGYSVSREKKESFPLTVTSAQKNPTAFYLCASSEGQGAFSGELFFGEGSRLTVL.

The rearrangement joins TRBV5-4 to TRBJ1-2; D unclear. CDR3 length: 14 amino acids. Trimming removed 4 bases at V and 4 bases at J, with 14 bases between. CDR1 is SGHNT and CDR2 is YYREEE in the germline V gene (reference sequence). CDR3 in amino acids: CASSHPVEVYGYTF. The CDR3 DNA reads as TGTGCCAGCAGCCATCCGGTCGAGGTCTATGGCTACACCTTC.

The chain joins TRBV6-5 to TRBJ2-6, with no clear D. V shed 7 bases and J shed 2 bases, with 12 bases lying between them. CDR1 MNHEY and CDR2 SVGAGI come from the germline V gene. CDR3 length: 15 amino acids. CDR3 DNA sequence: TGTGCCAGCACCTTAACGGGTCCTGGGGCCAACGTCCTGACTTTC. Translated: CASTLTGPGANVLTF.

V is TRBV4-1 and J is TRBJ2-7; 8 bases agree with TRBD2. Germline V gene lookup returns CDR1 MGHRA and CDR2 YSYEKL. The CDR3 extends over 14 amino acids. V shed 5 bases and J 7 bases; nucleotides not matched to a gene: 10. The CDR3 DNA reads as TGCGCCAGCAGCTACCCCGGGACTAGTGTTGAGCAGTACTTC. Its protein is CASSYPGTSVEQYF.

This chain connects TRBV30 to TRBJ1-1; D gene unclear. V was shortened by 3 bases and J by 1 base, with 15 bases between the two germline ends. The CDR3 is 15 residues long. Germline V CDR1 and CDR2: GTSNPN, SVGIG (reference sequence). The CDR3 spells CAWSAPRPGNTEAFF. The CDR3 DNA follows: TGTGCCTGGAGCGCACCACGCCCCGGGAACACTGAAGCTTTCTTT.

The gene calls are TRBV6-1 and TRBJ1-5, with a tentative D call TRBD1 (5 bases). Trimming shortened V by 4 bases and J by 6 bases, and 10 bases separated the two germline ends. The CDR3 runs 13 residues. The germline gives CDR1 MNHNS, CDR2 SASEGT. The CDR3 sequence: CASSGGVGQPQHF. The CDR3 region has the DNA TGTGCCAGCAGTGGGGGGGTCGGTCAGCCCCAGCATTTT.

The chain employs TRBV30 and TRBJ1-1, with a tentative D call TRBD1 (5 bases). This CDR3 has 13 amino acids. V was pared by 3 bases and J by 6 bases, with 14 bases between. Germline V lookup: CDR1 GTSNPN, CDR2 SVGIG (reference sequence). CDR3 nucleotides: TGTGCCTGGAGGTTCAAGACAGAATCTGAAGCTTTCTTT. This translates into CAWRFKTESEAFF.

The rearrangement uses TRBV9 and TRBJ2-4, with D possibly being TRBD2 (6 bases). Germline V gene data show CDR1 as SGDLS and CDR2 as YYNGEE. Trimming removed 3 bases from V and 4 bases from J, with 17 bases in between. The CDR3 runs to 16 residues. The CDR3: CASSGGVGGGKNIQYF. The CDR3, as DNA: TGTGCCAGCAGCGGGGGAGTCGGGGGAGGAAAAAACATTCAGTACTTC.

This clone has just one count. This sequence joins TRBV21-1 and TRBJ2-1; the listed D gene, TRBD1, was not tested against the DNA. TRBV21-1 is tagged as a pseudogene. This CDR3 has 16 residues. The CDR3 sequence is CASSTTVGLKYNEQFF. The CDR3 DNA sequence: TGTGCCAGCAGCACGACAGTTGGTCTGAAATACAATGAGCAGTTCTTC.

This chain links TRBV5-1 with TRBJ2-7; the D is unclear. Trimming left V 2 bases short and J 5 bases short, with 8 bases between. The CDR3 is 12 residues long. Germline lookup yields CDR1 SGHRS and CDR2 YFSETQ. The CDR3 is CASSFPSHEQYF. CDR3 bases: TGCGCCAGCAGCTTCCCGAGCCACGAGCAGTACTTC.

The chain has TRBV30 and TRBJ2-1, with a possible D match to TRBD2 (7 bases). CDR1 GTSNPN and CDR2 SVGIG come from the germline V gene (reference sequence). V was pared by 3 bases and J by 4 bases, with 16 bases between. The CDR3 extends over 15 amino acids. The CDR3: CAWRGRGKTYNEQFF. CDR3 coding DNA: TGTGCCTGGAGGGGGAGGGGGAAAACTTACAATGAGCAGTTCTTC. Drawing the rest from reference TRBV30 and TRBJ2-1, the complete variable domain is SQTIHQWPATLVQPVGSPLSLECTVEGTSNPNLYWYRQAAGRGLQLLFYSVGIGQISSEVPQNLSASRPQDRQFILSSKKLLLSDSGFYLCAWRGRGKTYNEQFFGPGTRLTVL.

V and J are TRBV27 and TRBJ2-7; 10 positions agree with TRBD2. The CDR3 is made up of 16 amino acids. V gave up 10 bases and J gave up 3 bases; unmatched junction bases: 15. The V gene's germline CDR1 is MNHEY and CDR2 SMNVEV (reference sequence). The DNA of the CDR3 is TGTGCCATCGACCGACGGTGGACTAGCGGCTGCTACGAGCAGTACTTC. This codes for CAIDRRWTSGCYEQYF.

This clone was observed a single time. The chain has TRBV5-4 and TRBJ2-2, with D possibly being TRBD1 (6 bases). This CDR3 spans 15 amino acids. Germline V gene sequence: CDR1 SGHNT, CDR2 YYREEE (reference sequence). Trimming pared 1 base from V and 4 bases from J, leaving 11 bases between. As DNA, the CDR3 is TGTGCCAGCAGCTTGTTACAGGGAACCACCGGGGAGCTGTTTTTT. This encodes CASSLLQGTTGELFF.